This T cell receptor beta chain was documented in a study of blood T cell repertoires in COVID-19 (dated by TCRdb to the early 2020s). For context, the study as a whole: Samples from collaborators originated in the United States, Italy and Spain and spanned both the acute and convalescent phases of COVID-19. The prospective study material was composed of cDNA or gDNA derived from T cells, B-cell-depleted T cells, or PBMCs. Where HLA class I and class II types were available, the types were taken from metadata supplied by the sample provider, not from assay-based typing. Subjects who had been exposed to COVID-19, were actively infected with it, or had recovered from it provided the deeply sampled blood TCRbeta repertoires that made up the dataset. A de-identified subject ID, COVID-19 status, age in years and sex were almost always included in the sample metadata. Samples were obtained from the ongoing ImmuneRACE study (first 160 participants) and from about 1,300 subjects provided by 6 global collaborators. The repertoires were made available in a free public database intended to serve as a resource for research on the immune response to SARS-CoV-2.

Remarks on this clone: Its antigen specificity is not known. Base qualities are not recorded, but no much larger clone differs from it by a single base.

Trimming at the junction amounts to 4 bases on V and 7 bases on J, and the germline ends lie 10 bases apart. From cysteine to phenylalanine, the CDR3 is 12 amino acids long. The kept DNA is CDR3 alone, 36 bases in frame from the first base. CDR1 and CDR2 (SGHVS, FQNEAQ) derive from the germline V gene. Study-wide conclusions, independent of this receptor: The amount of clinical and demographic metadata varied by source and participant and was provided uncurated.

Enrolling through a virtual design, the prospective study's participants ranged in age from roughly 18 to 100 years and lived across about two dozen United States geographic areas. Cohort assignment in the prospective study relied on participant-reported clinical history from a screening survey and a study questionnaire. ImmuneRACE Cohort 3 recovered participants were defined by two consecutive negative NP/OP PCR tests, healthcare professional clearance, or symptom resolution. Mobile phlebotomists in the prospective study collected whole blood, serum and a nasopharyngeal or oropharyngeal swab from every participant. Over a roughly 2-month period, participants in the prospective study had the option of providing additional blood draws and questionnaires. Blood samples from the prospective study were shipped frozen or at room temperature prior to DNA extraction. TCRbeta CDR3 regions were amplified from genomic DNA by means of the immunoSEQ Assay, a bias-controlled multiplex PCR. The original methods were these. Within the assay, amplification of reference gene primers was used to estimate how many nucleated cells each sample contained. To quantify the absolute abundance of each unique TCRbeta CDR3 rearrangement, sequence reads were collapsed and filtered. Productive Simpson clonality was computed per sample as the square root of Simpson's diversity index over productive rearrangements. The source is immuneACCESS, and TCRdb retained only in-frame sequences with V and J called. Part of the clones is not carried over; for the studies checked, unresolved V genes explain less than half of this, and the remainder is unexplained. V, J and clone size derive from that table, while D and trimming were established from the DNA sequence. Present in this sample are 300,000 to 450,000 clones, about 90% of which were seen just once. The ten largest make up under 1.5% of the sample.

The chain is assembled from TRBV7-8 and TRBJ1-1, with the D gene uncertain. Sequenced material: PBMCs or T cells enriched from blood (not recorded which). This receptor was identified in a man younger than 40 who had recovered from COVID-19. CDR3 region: CASSYLEVEAFF. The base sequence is TGTGCCAGCAGCTACCTTGAGGTTGAAGCTTTCTTT.